These T cell receptor beta chains were read from a single sample in a study of blood T cell repertoires in COVID-19. Produced via immunoSEQ multiplex PCR; TCRdb's table is partial and in-frame only. This table has roughly 250,000 clones, roughly four fifths appearing once. Sequenced input: peripheral blood. The source is a woman aged 55-69 years with active or convalescent COVID-19. CDR3s leave out the opening cysteine and the closing phenylalanine or tryptophan.

TRBV18	TRBJ2-3	ASSPRRAGHTDTQY
TRBV19	TRBJ1-1	ASTRNTEAF
TRBV5-1	TRBJ2-3	ASSLIGASIDTQY
TRBV30	TRBJ1-1	AWSRGGVNTEAF
TRBV12-3/TRBV12-4	TRBJ1-2	ASSPPRWGYT
TRBV19	TRBJ1-2	ASSIWGQGYGYT
TRBV19	TRBJ1-1	ASSIRTRVNTEAF
TRBV3-1/TRBV3-2	TRBJ2-5	ASSARRQERSQY
TRBV18	TRBJ1-1	ASSMELTNTEAF
TRBV7-3	TRBJ2-2	ASSSGQDTGELF
TRBV10-3	TRBJ1-1	AISEGQGGEAF